Described below is a single T cell receptor (beta chain) sequence and its context. Antigen unknown. This specimen belongs to a study of cytomegalovirus exposure and HLA in healthy donors. It was healthy bone marrow donors who served as donors. Study-level points and caveats: A later examination showed that TCR association rates differed by HLA locus, with DRB1 most and HLA-C fewest.

Amplification used 60 Vbeta primers and 13 Jbeta primers. Sequencing was performed with immunoSEQ multiplex PCR; in TCRdb, only in-frame clones are kept and a portion is missing. Recorded for this sample: about 65,000 clones. This clonotype originated in a boy aged 5-17 years in good health and CMV-seronegative. Sample: PBMCs.

For the CDR3, the DNA is TGCAGCGTTGCCGGTGTCAACAATGAGCAGTTCTTC. Protein: CSVAGVNNEQFF. The V and J genes are TRBV29-1 and TRBJ2-1; D is undetermined. CDR3 length: 12 amino acids. V shed 4 bases and J shed 5 bases, with 9 bases lying between them. Per the germline V gene, CDR1 is SQVTM and CDR2 is ANQGSEA.